This section outlines one T cell receptor beta chain sequence together with its context. Germline assignment: CDR1 MDHEN and CDR2 SYDVKM. The CDR3 covers 16 residues. V shed 1 base, J shed 0 bases, and the junction held 2 bases outside the gene matches. This sample is drawn from a study of blood T cell repertoires in COVID-19. Study in general: Both acute and convalescent COVID-19 samples were obtained from the United States, Italy and Spain.

The assay was immunoSEQ multiplex PCR, and TCRdb's table has in-frame clones only and misses some. The table has fewer than 110,000 clones, over 75% seen once. The source is a human donor in a cohort sampled during active or convalescent COVID-19. Sample: peripheral blood. The chain recombines TRBV28 with TRBJ1-5, with 8 bases fitting TRBD1. The CDR3 reads CASSLYTGGSNQPQHF. The DNA for the CDR3 is TGTGCCAGCAGTTTATATACAGGGGGTAGCAATCAGCCCCAGCATTTT.